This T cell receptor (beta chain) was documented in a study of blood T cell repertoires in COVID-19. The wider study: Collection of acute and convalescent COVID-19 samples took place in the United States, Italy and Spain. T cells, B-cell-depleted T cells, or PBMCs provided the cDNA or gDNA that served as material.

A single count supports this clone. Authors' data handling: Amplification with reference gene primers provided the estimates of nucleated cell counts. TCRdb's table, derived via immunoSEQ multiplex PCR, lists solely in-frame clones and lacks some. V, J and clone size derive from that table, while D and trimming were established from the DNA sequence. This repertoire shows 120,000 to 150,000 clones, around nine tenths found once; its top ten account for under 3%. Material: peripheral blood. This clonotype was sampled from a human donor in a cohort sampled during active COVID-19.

Written as DNA, the CDR3 is TGTGCCAGCAGCCCCCAACCAGGGCAGGGTTCACCCCTCCACTTT. Protein product: CASSPQPGQGSPLHF. The rearrangement joins TRBV5-5 to TRBJ1-6; D possibly corresponds to TRBD1 (5 bases). The germline V and J ends were trimmed by 4 bases and 9 bases, with 17 bases remaining between them. The CDR3 length is 15 residues. Looked up from germline, CDR1 is SGHKS and CDR2 is YYEKEE (reference sequence).